What follows is one T cell receptor (beta chain) and its context. What it recognizes is unknown. This entry comes from a study of monozygotic twins with cystic fibrosis. Study conclusions and caveats: Monozygotic CF twin pairs shared significantly more nucleotide-identical clonotypes than unrelated CF individuals did. J usage was most co-twin-similar in 8 of 16 pairs, V in 13.

Only in-frame clones appear in the TCRdb table, and some are missing; sequencing was by immunoSEQ multiplex PCR. The sample shows approximately 27,000 clones, about nine tenths of them seen only once. The CDR3 covers 14 residues. The V end was cut by 5 bases, the J end by 2 bases, with 12 bases between. Germline loops: CDR1 SGHTA, CDR2 FQGNSA. This TCR was sampled from a girl aged 2 to 10 with cystic fibrosis. The V call is TRBV7-2, the J call TRBJ2-5; D is unclear. The sample comprised blood. CDR3 in DNA: TGTGCCAGCAGCCCACACGAAGGACAAGAGACCCAGTACTTC. Translation gives CASSPHEGQETQYF.